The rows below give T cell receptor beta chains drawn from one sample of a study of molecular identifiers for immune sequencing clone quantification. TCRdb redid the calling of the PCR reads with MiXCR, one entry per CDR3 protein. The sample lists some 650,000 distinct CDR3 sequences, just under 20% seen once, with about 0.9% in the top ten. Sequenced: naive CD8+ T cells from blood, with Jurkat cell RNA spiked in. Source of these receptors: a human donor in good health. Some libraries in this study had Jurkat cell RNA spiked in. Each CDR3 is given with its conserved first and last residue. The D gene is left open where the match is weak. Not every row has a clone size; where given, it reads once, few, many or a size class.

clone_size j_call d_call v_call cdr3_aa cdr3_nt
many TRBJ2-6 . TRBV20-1 CSARDLWGRDSSGANVLTF TGCAGTGCTAGAGATCTGTGGGGCAGGGATAGCTCTGGGGCCAACGTCCTGACTTTC
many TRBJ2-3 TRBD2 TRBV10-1 CASSDPGLADTDTQYF TGCGCCAGCAGTGATCCGGGACTAGCGGACACAGATACGCAGTATTTT
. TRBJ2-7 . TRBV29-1 CSVVADSYEQYF TGCAGCGTTGTGGCTGACTCCTACGAGCAGTACTTC
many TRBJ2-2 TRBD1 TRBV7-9 CASSFRDRFSGELFF TGTGCCAGCAGTTTTCGGGACAGGTTTTCCGGGGAGCTGTTTTTT
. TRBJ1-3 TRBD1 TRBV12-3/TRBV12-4 CASSYSGDRVGNTIYF TGTGCCAGCAGCTATTCCGGTGACAGGGTCGGAAACACCATATATTTT
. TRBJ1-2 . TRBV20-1 CSARDPQEVHYGYTF TGCAGTGCTAGAGATCCCCAGGAGGTACACTATGGCTACACCTTC
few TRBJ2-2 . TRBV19 CASTEASLTGELFF TGTGCCAGTACAGAAGCGTCTCTCACCGGGGAGCTGTTTTTT
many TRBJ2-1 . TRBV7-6 CASSLGQGGNEQFF TGTGCCAGCAGCTTAGGGCAGGGGGGGAATGAGCAGTTCTTC
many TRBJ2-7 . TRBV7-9 CASSLASSDEQYF TGTGCCAGCAGCTTAGCGTCAAGCGACGAGCAGTACTTC
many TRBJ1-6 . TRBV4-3 CASSDGTANSPLHF TGCGCCAGCAGCGACGGGACGGCGAATTCACCCCTCCACTTT
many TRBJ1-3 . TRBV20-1 CSARGLLSGNTIYF TGCAGTGCACGGGGACTACTCTCTGGAAACACCATATATTTT
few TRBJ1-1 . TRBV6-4 CAKNTEAFF TGTGCCAAGAACACTGAAGCTTTCTTT
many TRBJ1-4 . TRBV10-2 CASTADWGNEKLFF TGCGCCAGCACCGCTGACTGGGGTAATGAAAAACTGTTTTTT
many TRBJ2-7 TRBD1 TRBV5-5 CASSLWVGRGYEQYF TGTGCCAGCAGCTTATGGGTCGGCAGGGGGTATGAGCAGTACTTC
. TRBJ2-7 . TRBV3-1 CASGVNYEQYF TGTGCCAGCGGCGTTAACTACGAGCAGTACTTC
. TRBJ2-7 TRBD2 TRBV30 CAWSVVAGGSYEQYF TGTGCCTGGAGTGTAGTAGCGGGAGGTAGCTACGAGCAGTACTTC
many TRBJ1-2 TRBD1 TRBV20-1 CSARDWQGEDYGYTF TGCAGTGCTAGAGATTGGCAGGGGGAGGACTATGGCTACACCTTC
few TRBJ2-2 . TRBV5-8 CASSESTGSNTGELFF TGTGCCAGCAGCGAAAGTACCGGGAGCAACACCGGGGAGCTGTTTTTT
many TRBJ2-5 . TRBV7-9 CASSQLPIETQYF TGTGCCAGCAGCCAACTACCTATCGAGACCCAGTACTTC
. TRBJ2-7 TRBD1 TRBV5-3 CASSHEDRRNEQYF TGTGCCAGCTCCCACGAGGACAGGCGCAATGAGCAGTACTTC
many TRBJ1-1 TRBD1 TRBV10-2 CASSGQGFSIAEAFF TGCGCCAGCAGCGGACAGGGGTTTTCGATCGCTGAAGCTTTCTTT
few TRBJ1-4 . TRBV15 CATSRDVQVGEKLFF TGTGCCACCAGCAGAGATGTCCAGGTCGGCGAAAAACTGTTTTTT
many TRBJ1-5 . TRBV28 CASTHGPGGRISYQPQHF TGTGCCAGCACCCACGGGCCGGGGGGTCGGATCTCCTATCAGCCCCAGCATTTT
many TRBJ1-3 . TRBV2 CASKEGISSGNTIYF TGTGCCAGCAAGGAGGGGATAAGCTCTGGAAACACCATATATTTT
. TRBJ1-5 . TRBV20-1 CSAVPGHRNQPQHF TGCAGTGCAGTACCTGGGCACCGCAATCAGCCCCAGCATTTT
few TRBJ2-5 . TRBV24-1 CATSVAGPRQETQYF TGTGCCACCAGTGTGGCGGGACCCCGCCAAGAGACCCAGTACTTC
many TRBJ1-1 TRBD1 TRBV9 CASSAMTGFLNTEAFF TGTGCCAGCAGCGCAATGACAGGGTTCCTGAACACTGAAGCTTTCTTT
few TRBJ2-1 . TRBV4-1 CASSVGGAYNEQFF TGCGCCAGCAGTGTAGGGGGGGCCTACAATGAGCAGTTCTTC
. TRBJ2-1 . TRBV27 CASSLGAGYGYNEQFF TGTGCCAGCAGTTTAGGCGCTGGCTATGGGTACAATGAGCAGTTCTTC
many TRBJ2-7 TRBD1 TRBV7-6 CASSSTQGYEQYF TGTGCCAGCAGCTCGACACAGGGGTACGAGCAGTACTTC
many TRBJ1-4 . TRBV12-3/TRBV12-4 CASSLSLGQVEKLFF TGTGCCAGCAGTTTGAGTTTAGGACAAGTCGAAAAACTGTTTTTT
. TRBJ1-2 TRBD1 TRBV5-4 CASSFWGDRDYGYTF TGTGCCAGCAGCTTTTGGGGAGACAGGGACTATGGCTACACCTTC
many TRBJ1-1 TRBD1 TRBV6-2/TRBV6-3 CASRDVTGLVTEAFF TGTGCCAGCAGGGACGTGACAGGGTTGGTCACTGAAGCTTTCTTT
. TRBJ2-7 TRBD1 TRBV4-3 CASSYNRDRESYVQYF TGCGCCAGCAGCTACAACCGGGACAGGGAATCCTACGTGCAGTACTTC
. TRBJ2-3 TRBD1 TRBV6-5 CASSHSSGQDTDAQYF TGTGCCAGCAGTCACTCCTCCGGACAGGACACAGATGCGCAGTATTTT